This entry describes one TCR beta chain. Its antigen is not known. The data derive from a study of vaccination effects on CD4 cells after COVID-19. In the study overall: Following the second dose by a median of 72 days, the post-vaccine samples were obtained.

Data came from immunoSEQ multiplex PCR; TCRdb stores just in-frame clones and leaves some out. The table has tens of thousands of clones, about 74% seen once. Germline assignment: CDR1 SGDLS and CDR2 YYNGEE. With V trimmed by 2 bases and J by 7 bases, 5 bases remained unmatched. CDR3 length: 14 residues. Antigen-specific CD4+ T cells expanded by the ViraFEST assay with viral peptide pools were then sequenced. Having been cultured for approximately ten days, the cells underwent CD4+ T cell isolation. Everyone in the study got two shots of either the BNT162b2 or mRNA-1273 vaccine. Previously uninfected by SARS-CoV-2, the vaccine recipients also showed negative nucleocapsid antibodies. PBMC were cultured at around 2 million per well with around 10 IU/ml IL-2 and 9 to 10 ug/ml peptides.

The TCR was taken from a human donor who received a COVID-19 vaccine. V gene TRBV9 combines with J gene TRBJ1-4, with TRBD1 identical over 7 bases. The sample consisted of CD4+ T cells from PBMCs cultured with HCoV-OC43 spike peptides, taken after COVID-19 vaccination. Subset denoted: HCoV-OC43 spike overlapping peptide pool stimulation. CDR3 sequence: CASSVGTVSEKLFF. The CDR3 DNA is TGTGCCAGCAGCGTGGGGACAGTGAGTGAAAAACTGTTTTTT.